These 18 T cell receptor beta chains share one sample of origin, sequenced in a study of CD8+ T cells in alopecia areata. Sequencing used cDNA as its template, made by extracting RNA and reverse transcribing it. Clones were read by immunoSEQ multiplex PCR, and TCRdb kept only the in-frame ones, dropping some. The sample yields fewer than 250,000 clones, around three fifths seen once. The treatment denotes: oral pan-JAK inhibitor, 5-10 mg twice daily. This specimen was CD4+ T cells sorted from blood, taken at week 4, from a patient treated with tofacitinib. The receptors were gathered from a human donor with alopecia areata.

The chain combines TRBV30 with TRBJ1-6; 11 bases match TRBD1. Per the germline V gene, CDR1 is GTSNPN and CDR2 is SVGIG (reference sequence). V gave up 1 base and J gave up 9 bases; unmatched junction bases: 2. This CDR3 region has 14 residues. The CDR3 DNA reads TGTGCCTGGAGTGGGGGACAGGGGGGTTCACCCCTCCACTTT. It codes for CAWSGGQGGSPLHF.

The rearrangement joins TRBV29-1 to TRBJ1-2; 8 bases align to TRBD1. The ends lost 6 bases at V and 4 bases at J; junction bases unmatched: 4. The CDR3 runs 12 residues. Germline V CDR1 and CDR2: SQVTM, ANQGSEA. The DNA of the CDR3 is TGCAGCGTGGAACAGGGGGGCTATGGCTACACCTTC. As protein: CSVEQGGYGYTF.

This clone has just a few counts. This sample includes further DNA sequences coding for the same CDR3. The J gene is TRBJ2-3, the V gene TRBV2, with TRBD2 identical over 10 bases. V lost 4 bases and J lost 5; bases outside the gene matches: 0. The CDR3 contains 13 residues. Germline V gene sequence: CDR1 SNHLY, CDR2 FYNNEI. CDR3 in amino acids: CASSGTSGDTQYF. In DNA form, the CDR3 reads TGTGCCAGCAGTGGGACTAGCGGAGATACGCAGTATTTT. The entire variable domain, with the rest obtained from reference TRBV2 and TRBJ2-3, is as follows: EPEVTQTPSHQVTQMGQEVILRCVPISNHLYFYWYRQILGQKVEFLVSFYNNEISEKSEIFDDQFSVERPDGSNFTLKIRSTKLEDSAMYFCASSGTSGDTQYFGPGTRLTVL.

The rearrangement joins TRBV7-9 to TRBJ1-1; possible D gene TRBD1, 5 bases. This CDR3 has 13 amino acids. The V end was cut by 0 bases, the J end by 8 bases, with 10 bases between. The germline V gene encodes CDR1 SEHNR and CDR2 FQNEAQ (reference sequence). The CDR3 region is CASSLANDREAFF. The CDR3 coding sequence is TGTGCCAGCAGCTTAGCAAATGACAGAGAAGCTTTCTTT. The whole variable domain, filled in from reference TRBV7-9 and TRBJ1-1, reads DTGVSQNPRHKITKRGQNVTFRCDPISEHNRLYWYRQTLGQGPEFLTYFQNEAQLEKSRLLSDRFSAERPKGSFSTLEIQRTEQGDSAMYLCASSLANDREAFFGQGTRLTVV.

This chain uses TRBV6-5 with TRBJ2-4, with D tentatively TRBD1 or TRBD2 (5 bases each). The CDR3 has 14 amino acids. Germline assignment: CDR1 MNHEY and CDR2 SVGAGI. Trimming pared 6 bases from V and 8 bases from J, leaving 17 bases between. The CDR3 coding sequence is TGTGCCAGCAGACTCCGGGACCGATCATACATTCAGTACTTC. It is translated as CASRLRDRSYIQYF.

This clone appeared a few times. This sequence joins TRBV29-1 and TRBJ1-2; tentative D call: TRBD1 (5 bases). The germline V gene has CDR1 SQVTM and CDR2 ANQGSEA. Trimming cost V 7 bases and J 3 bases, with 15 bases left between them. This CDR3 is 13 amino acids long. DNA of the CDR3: TGCAGCGGTGGCCAGGGACGGGACTATGGCTACACCTTC. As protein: CSGGQGRDYGYTF.

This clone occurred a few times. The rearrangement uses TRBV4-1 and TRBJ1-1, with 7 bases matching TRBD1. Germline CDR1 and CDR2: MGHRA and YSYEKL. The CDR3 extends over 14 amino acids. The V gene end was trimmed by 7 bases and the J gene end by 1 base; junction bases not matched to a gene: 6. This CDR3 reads CASTPDRANTEAFF. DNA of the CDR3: TGCGCCAGCACCCCTGACAGGGCGAACACTGAAGCTTTCTTT.

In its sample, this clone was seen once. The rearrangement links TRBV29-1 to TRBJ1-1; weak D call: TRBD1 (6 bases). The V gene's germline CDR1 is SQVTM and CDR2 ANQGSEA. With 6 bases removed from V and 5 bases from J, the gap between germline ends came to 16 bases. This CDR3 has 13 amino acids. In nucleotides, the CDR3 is TGCAGCGTCGCCCTAGGGGGGCGGACTGAAGCTTTCTTT. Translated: CSVALGGRTEAFF.

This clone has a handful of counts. CDR3 in DNA: TGTGCCAGCAGCCCTAGGGAGACGTTGGACGGGGAGCTGTTTTTT. Its translation is CASSPRETLDGELFF. The rearrangement joins TRBV2 to TRBJ2-2; a weak D match, TRBD2 (5 bases). Per the germline V gene, CDR1 is SNHLY and CDR2 is FYNNEI. This CDR3 comprises 15 residues. Trimming left V 6 bases short and J 7 bases short, with 18 bases between.

Written as DNA, the CDR3 is TGCGCCAGCAGCCAAGATAACAACGACTCACCCCTCCACTTT. Residues: CASSQDNNDSPLHF. J is TRBJ1-6 and V is TRBV4-3; D gene unclear. V lost 0 bases, J lost 10 bases, and 10 bases lay in between. The CDR3 is 14 residues long. Germline CDR1 is LGHNA and CDR2 is YSLEER.

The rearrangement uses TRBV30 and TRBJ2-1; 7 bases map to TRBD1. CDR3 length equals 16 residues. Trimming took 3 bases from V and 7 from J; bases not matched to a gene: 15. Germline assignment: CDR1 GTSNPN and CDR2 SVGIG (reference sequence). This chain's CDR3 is CAWRALDRVGENEQFF. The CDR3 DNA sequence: TGTGCCTGGAGGGCCCTCGACAGGGTAGGTGAGAATGAGCAGTTCTTC.

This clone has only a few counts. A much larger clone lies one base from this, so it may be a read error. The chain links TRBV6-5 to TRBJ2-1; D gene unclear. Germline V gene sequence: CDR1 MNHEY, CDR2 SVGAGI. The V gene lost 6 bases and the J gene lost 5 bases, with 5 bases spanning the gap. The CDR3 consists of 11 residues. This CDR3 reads CASRLDNEQFF. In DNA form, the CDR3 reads TGTGCCAGCAGGCTAGACAATGAGCAGTTCTTC.

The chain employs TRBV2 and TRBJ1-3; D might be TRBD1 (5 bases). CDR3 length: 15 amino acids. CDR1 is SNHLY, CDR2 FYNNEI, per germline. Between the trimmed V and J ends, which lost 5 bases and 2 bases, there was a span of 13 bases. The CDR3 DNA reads TGTGCCAGCAGTCCTGACGCAGGGACTGGAAACACCATATATTTT. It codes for CASSPDAGTGNTIYF.

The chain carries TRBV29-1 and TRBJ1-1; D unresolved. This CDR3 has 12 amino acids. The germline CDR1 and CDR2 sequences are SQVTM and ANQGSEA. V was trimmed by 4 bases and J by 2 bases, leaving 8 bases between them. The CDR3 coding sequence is TGCAGCGTTGCAATAAGTAACACTGAAGCTTTCTTT. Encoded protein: CSVAISNTEAFF. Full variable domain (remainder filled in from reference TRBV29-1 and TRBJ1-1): SAVISQKPSRDICQRGTSLTIQCQVDSQVTMMFWYRQQPGQSLTLIATANQGSEATYESGFVIDKFPISRPNLTFSTLTVSNMSPEDSSIYLCSVAISNTEAFFGQGTRLTVV.

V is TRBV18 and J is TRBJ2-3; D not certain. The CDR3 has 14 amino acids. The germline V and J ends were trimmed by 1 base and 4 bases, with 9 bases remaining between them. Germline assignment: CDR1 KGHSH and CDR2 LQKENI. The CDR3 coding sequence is TGTGCCAGCTCACCACTGGGGATCGCAGATACGCAGTATTTT. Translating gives CASSPLGIADTQYF.

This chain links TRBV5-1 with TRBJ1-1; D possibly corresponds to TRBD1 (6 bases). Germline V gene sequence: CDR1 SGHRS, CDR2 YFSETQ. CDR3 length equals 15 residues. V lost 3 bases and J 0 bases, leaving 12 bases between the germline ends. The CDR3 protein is CASSSQGRVNTEAFF. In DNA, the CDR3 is TGCGCCAGCAGCTCACAGGGTCGGGTGAACACTGAAGCTTTCTTT.

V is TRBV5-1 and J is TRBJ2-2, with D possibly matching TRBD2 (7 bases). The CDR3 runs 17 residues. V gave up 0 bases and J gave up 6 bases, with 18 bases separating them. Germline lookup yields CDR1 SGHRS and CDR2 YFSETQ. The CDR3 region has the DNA TGCGCCAGCAGCTTGGTGTGGGGGGGCGTAAGCTCCGGGGAGCTGTTTTTT. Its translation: CASSLVWGGVSSGELFF.

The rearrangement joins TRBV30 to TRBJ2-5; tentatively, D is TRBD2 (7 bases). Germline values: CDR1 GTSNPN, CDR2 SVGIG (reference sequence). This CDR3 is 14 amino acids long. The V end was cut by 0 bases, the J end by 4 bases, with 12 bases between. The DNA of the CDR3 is TGTGCCTGGAGTGTGAAGGGAGGGGGAGAGACCCAGTACTTC. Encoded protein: CAWSVKGGGETQYF.